The text below deals with one TCR beta chain. As processed by the authors: Amplification from reference gene primers served as the basis for estimated nucleated cell counts. Here immunoSEQ multiplex PCR was the method, and the copy in TCRdb shows in-frame clones only, minus some. V and J calls and clone size are copied from that table; D and trimming were computed from the DNA. The table lists 200,000 to 250,000 clones, 70% to 90% of them singletons. These data come from a study of blood T cell repertoires in COVID-19. The germline gives CDR1 SGHVS, CDR2 FNYEAQ. This CDR3 is 17 amino acids long. Trimming took 0 bases from V and 9 from J, leaving 18 bases between them.

The clonotype comes from a woman aged 40 to 55 with acute or convalescent COVID-19. The chain employs TRBV7-6 and TRBJ1-6; maybe TRBD1 (5 bases). The sample was peripheral blood. The CDR3 is CASSLAGGWYSGSPLHF. CDR3 nucleotide sequence: TGTGCCAGCAGCTTAGCGGGGGGATGGTATTCCGGTTCACCCCTCCACTTT.